The rows below give T cell receptor beta chains drawn from one sample of a study of control samples from healthy donors and cancer patients. Data came from immunoSEQ multiplex PCR; TCRdb stores just in-frame clones and leaves some out. The repertoire holds roughly 370,000 clones, with 90% as singletons. The sequenced sample was PBMCs. Receptors originate from a man aged 40-55 years with head and neck cancer. Each CDR3 is given with its conserved first and last residue. Size values are once, few and many counts, or a class for expanded clones, and some rows have none.

J gene,V gene,clone size,CDR3 protein
TRBJ2-2,TRBV7-3,-,CASSRTVNPNTGELFF
TRBJ2-2,TRBV28,-,CASSPRPSGVTGELFF
TRBJ2-6,TRBV6-5,once,CATAVDAAGANVLTF
TRBJ1-6,TRBV7-8,-,CASSSYPGGRGSPLHF
TRBJ1-3,TRBV13,-,CASSVGRGNTIYF
TRBJ2-2,TRBV9,-,CASSVVPDTGELFF
TRBJ2-1,TRBV27,-,CASSQKTGMRSYNEQFF
TRBJ1-6,TRBV5-4,-,CASSPGQAINSPLHF
TRBJ2-3,TRBV28,-,CASHSTGQVTDTQYF
TRBJ1-2,TRBV6-5,-,CASRKGHPGDGYTF
TRBJ2-7,TRBV4-3,-,CASSPGKWDTYEQYF
TRBJ2-1,TRBV27,-,CASSAQGPYNEQFF
TRBJ1-3,TRBV2,-,CASSEYGGAGNTIYF
TRBJ1-2,TRBV7-9,once,CASSLMALGDYGYTF
TRBJ2-5,TRBV15,-,CATSSSKETQYF
TRBJ1-1,TRBV5-5,-,CASSLEGLLNTEAFF
TRBJ1-4,TRBV5-1,-,CASSLGWDSGNEKLFF
TRBJ2-2,TRBV6-5,-,CASRRDRVEAGELFF
TRBJ1-5,TRBV6-5,-,CASSYGGDNQPQHF
TRBJ2-2,TRBV9,-,CASSGGLGTTGELFF
TRBJ1-1,TRBV30,few,CAWRFSANTEAFF